The sequence of this T cell receptor (beta chain) was determined in a study of CD8 T cells in Susac syndrome. RNA, at about 0.5 to 1 ug, was reverse transcribed with random hexamers. The CDR3 of TCR beta was amplified by immunoSEQ multiplex PCR across 54 Vbeta and 13 Jbeta. In TCRdb, the immunoSEQ multiplex PCR reads were re-called with MiXCR into one record per CDR3 protein. This sample has around 300,000 distinct CDR3 sequences; 85% occur once, and the top ten carry around 0.2%. Trimming took 6 bases from V and 6 from J, leaving 8 bases between them. Germline lookup yields CDR1 MDHEN and CDR2 SYDVKM. CDR3 length equals 12 residues. CD8+ and CD4+ T cells from blood underwent TCR beta sequencing, which was carried out in a high-throughput format. The patients serving as multiple sclerosis controls were treatment-naive. They had stable or active relapsing-remitting disease and fulfilled revised McDonald criteria. It was negative isolation that provided the CD8+ and CD4+ T cells, whereas TEMRA cells were enriched by FACS.

The source material was CD8+ T cells from PBMCs. The chain joins TRBV28 to TRBJ1-4, with D unresolved. The source of this sequence is a human donor with multiple sclerosis. CDR3 DNA sequence: TGTGCCAGCAGGACGATGGATGAAAAACTGTTTTTT. Protein: CASRTMDEKLFF.